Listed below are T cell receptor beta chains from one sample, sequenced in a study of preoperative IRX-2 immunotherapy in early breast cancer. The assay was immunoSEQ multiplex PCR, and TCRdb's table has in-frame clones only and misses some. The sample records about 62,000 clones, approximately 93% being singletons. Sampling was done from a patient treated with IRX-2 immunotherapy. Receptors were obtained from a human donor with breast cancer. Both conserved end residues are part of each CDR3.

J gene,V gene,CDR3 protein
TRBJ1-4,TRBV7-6,CASTQSSANEKLFF
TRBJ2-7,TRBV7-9,CASSPRDEQYF
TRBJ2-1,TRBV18,CASSPPGQYDEQFF
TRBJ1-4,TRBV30,CAWSAAARGEKLFF
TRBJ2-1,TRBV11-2,CASSGLRDYPNEQFF
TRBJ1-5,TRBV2,CASKADNQPQHF
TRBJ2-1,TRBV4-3,CASSPTLPDGTSDEQFF
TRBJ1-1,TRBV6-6,CASSLTGNTEAFF
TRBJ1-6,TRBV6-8,CASSYSALGEGPPLHF
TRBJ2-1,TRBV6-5,CASSPTSDSYNEQFF
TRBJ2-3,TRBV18,CASSLSLGGLDTQYF
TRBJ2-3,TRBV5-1,CASSLVAGTDTQYF
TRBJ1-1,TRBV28,CASSFDRWGSMNTEAFF
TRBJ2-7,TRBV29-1,CSVGTPGYEQYF
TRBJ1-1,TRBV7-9,CASSLERNTEAFF
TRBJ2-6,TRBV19,CASSIFVSGANVLTF
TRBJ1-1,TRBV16,CASSQFLDTEAFF
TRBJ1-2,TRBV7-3,CASSPGTGRGYTF
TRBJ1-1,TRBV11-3,CASSLGSNTEAFF
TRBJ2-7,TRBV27,CASSRRDRQYEQYF
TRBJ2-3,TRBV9,CASSARPGSDTQYF
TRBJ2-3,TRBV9,CASSPGTSGVDTQYF
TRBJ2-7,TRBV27,CASSPRQGAYEQYF
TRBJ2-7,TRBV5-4,CASTQGRGAYEQYF
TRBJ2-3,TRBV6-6,CASSYWARTDTQYF
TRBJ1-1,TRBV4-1,CASSQAPGGTEAFF
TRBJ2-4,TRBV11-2,CASSFKNIQYF
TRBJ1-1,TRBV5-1,CASSLQGQNTEAFF
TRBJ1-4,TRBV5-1,CASSPDRFNEKLFF
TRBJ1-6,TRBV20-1,CSANTFSPLHF
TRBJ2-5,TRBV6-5,CASSSQGLPWETQYF
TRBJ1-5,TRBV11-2,CASSAGAMGNQPQHF
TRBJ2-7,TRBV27,CASSLRPGRIYEQYF
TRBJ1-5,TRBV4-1,CASSQIQGSNQPQHF
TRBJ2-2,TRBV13,CASSLPPTGELFF
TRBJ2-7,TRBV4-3,CASSQDLVLEISYEQYF
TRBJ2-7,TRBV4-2,CASSHQQGLGYEQYF
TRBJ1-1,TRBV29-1,CSAATGGITTEAFF
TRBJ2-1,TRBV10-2,CASSDLGLAVYNEQFF
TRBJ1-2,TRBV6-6,CASSYSYGDYGYTF
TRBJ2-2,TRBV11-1,CASSRTGYTGELFF
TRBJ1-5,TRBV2,CASNRETYSNQPQHF
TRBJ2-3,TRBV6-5,CASSLQWTDTQYF
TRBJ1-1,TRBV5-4,CASSLDRWQAEAFF
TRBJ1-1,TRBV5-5,CASSLAGVFEAFF
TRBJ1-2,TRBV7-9,CASSTRDRGNGYTF
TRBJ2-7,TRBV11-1,CASSFGPAAAYEQYF
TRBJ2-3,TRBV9,CASSWGLHPDTQYF
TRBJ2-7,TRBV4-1,CASSQAPGQGTYEQYF
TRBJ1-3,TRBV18,CASSRGLTPGNTIYF
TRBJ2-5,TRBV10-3,CAISGAGASLETQYF
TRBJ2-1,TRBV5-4,CASSLSSGSYNEQFF
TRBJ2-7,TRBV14,CASSQLRGRRVRDYEQYF
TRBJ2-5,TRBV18,CASSPFIRQTTPTQETQYF
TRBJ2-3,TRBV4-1,CASSQGGITDTQYF
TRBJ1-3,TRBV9,CASMGESGNTIYF
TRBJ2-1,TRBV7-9,CASGRLAGVSSSYNEQFF
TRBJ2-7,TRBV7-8,CASSAAEGLAYEQYF
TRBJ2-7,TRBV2,CASSEGGQGLGEQYF
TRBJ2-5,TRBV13,CASSRTSGGASETQYF